This T cell receptor (beta chain) came from a study of T cells in tuberculosis. For the study at large: T cells were selected with CD1B tetramers loaded with glucose monomycolate. General study findings and limits: Smaller alpha distances in active tuberculosis partly reflected shorter CDR3-alpha lengths.

Sequenced by immunoSEQ multiplex PCR; TCRdb stores in-frame clones only, minus some. The sample has fewer than 11,000 clones; 94% are singletons. Worth noting for this clone: Its antigen is as yet unknown.

Confirmation came from sputum smear and/or culture positivity for M. tuberculosis. Trimming took 2 bases from V and 14 from J; bases not matched to a gene: 13. Germline V gene lookup returns CDR1 GTSNPN and CDR2 SVGIG (reference sequence). The CDR3 totals 14 residues. Material: PBMCs. This TCR was recovered from an adult with tuberculosis. This chain links TRBV30 with TRBJ2-1, with 9 bases lining up with TRBD1. For the CDR3, the DNA is TGTGCCTGGAGTACCTGGGGACAGGGAATGAAAAAGTTCTTC. Translating it yields CAWSTWGQGMKKFF. Looking up the rest from reference TRBV30 and TRBJ2-1 gives the full variable domain: SQTIHQWPATLVQPVGSPLSLECTVEGTSNPNLYWYRQAAGRGLQLLFYSVGIGQISSEVPQNLSASRPQDRQFILSSKKLLLSDSGFYLCAWSTWGQGMKKFFGPGTRLTVL.